One and the same sample provided the 28 T cell receptor beta chains below, sequenced in a study of cytomegalovirus exposure and HLA in healthy donors (dated by TCRdb to the late 2010s). The library was obtained by the immunoSEQ multiplex PCR assay. A mixture of 60 forward primers for TCR Vbeta segments and 13 reverse primers for TCR Jbeta segments was used in the multiplex PCR. Imported from immuneACCESS, the table was reduced by TCRdb to in-frame sequences with V and J called. These copies leave out some clones; in studies compared against another copy, an unresolved V gene accounts for under half, and the cause of the remainder is not known. For this sample there are more than 150,000 clones; 76% appear just once. The leading ten clones occupy about 2.5% of the sample. Sequencing was done on a sample of PBMCs. The receptor source for this set is a young woman in good health and CMV-seropositive.

Only one count was recorded for this clone. V usage is TRBV7-8 and J usage is TRBJ2-5; D is unclear. From germline, CDR1 is SGHVS and CDR2 FQNEAQ. The V and J ends lost 1 base and 7 bases respectively, with 13 bases between them. The CDR3 loop spans 14 amino acids. The CDR3 here is CASSLGAPDGTQYF. In DNA, the CDR3 is TGTGCCAGCAGCTTAGGGGCCCCCGATGGGACCCAGTACTTC.

This sequence joins TRBV28 and TRBJ2-7; D unclear. Trimming left V 0 bases short and J 5 bases short, with 11 bases between. Germline CDR1 MDHEN, CDR2 SYDVKM. CDR3 length: 14 residues. Here the CDR3 DNA reads TGTGCCAGCAGTTTATGGGCCCTCATGAACGAGCAGTACTTC. This codes for CASSLWALMNEQYF.

The rearrangement links TRBV15 to TRBJ2-3; 8 bases align to TRBD2. V lost 4 bases and J lost 0; bases outside the gene matches: 18. From germline, CDR1 is LNHNV and CDR2 YYDKDF (reference sequence). The CDR3 length is 20 residues. The CDR3 bases are TGTGCCACCAGCATTATTGTGATAGCGGGGCGCTCTTTTAGCACAGATACGCAGTATTTT. Translation gives CATSIIVIAGRSFSTDTQYF.

V and J are TRBV9 and TRBJ1-1; tentatively, D is TRBD1 (6 bases). Trimming stripped 0 bases from V and 4 bases from J, with 10 bases between. The CDR3 runs to 14 residues. The germline gives CDR1 SGDLS, CDR2 YYNGEE. In nucleotides, the CDR3 is TGTGCCAGCAGCGTAGCTCAGGGGAGCACTGAAGCTTTCTTT. Protein sequence: CASSVAQGSTEAFF.

V is TRBV30 and J is TRBJ1-5; TRBD1 aligns across 10 bases. Germline V gives CDR1 GTSNPN, CDR2 SVGIG (reference sequence). With 3 bases clipped from V and 1 base from J, the junction kept 9 bases outside the gene matches. The CDR3 sequence is 17 residues long. The DNA of the CDR3 is TGTGCCTGGAGCCCCGGACAGGGGGGGGTAAGCAATCAGCCCCAGCATTTT. It is translated as CAWSPGQGGVSNQPQHF.

The chain combines TRBV28 with TRBJ2-1; 8 bases line up with TRBD2. There are 17 residues in the CDR3. V lost 2 bases to trimming and J lost 3 bases; unmatched junction nucleotides: 9. The germline V gene encodes CDR1 MDHEN and CDR2 SYDVKM. DNA of the CDR3: TGTGCCAGCAGTTTACCTCCTGGGCGGGGGGTCTACAATGAGCAGTTCTTC. Translating it yields CASSLPPGRGVYNEQFF. Based on the CDR3 plus reference TRBV28 and TRBJ2-1, the full variable domain is DVKVTQSSRYLVKRTGEKVFLECVQDMDHENMFWYRQDPGLGLRLIYFSYDVKMKEKGDIPEGYSVSREKKERFSLILESASTNQTSMYLCASSLPPGRGVYNEQFFGPGTRLTVL.

This chain links TRBV28 with TRBJ2-7; D perhaps matches TRBD2 (6 bases). Germline V gene lookup returns CDR1 MDHEN and CDR2 SYDVKM. The CDR3 covers 14 residues. V lost 5 bases, J lost 0 bases, and 11 bases lay in between. The CDR3 here is CASSPRGASYEQYF. The CDR3 nucleotides read TGTGCCAGCAGTCCCCGCGGGGCCTCCTACGAGCAGTACTTC.

V and J are TRBV27 and TRBJ2-1, with 7 nucleotides matching TRBD1. V trimming: 6 bases; J trimming: 6 bases; junction bases outside the gene matches: 11. Germline V gives CDR1 MNHEY, CDR2 SMNVEV (reference sequence). The CDR3 contains 15 residues. This chain's CDR3 is CASRRQGPRANEQFF. For the CDR3, the DNA is TGTGCCAGCAGACGACAGGGACCGAGGGCCAATGAGCAGTTCTTC.

The V gene is TRBV28, the J gene TRBJ2-2, with TRBD1 identical over 7 bases. The germline CDR1 and CDR2 sequences are MDHEN and SYDVKM. The CDR3 extends over 16 amino acids. The V segment lost 2 bases and the J segment 7 bases; nucleotides outside the gene matches: 10. For the CDR3, the DNA is TGTGCCAGCAGTTTAGCCGGGGCAGGGGGTATCGGGGAGCTGTTTTTT. Its protein is CASSLAGAGGIGELFF.

The chain is built from TRBV10-1 and TRBJ1-2; 7 positions match TRBD1. The CDR3 totals 13 residues. The germline V gene has CDR1 WNHNN and CDR2 SYGVQD (reference sequence). After removal of 3 bases from V and 5 bases from J, the junction contained 3 bases not matched to a gene. Here the CDR3 reads CASSESGGYGYTF. The CDR3 nucleotides are TGCGCCAGCAGTGAATCAGGGGGTTATGGCTACACCTTC.

This clone has a handful of counts. This chain's CDR3 is CASSQGTGGNTIYF. The CDR3 bases are TGTGCCAGCTCACAGGGGACAGGAGGAAACACCATATATTTT. The chain recombines TRBV18 with TRBJ1-3; 8 bases align to TRBD1. The CDR3 spans 14 residues. In germline, CDR1 is KGHSH, CDR2 LQKENI. V dropped 4 bases and J dropped 4; count of bases not matched to a gene: 3.

This chain connects TRBV7-2 to TRBJ2-7; D possibly corresponds to TRBD2 (7 bases). The germline CDR1 and CDR2 sequences are SGHTA and FQGNSA. The CDR3 contains 14 residues. V lost 5 bases and J lost 5, with 16 bases in between. Here the CDR3 DNA reads TGTGCCAGCAGCCAGAGGGGGGGGCGCGACGAGCAGTACTTC. Translating gives CASSQRGGRDEQYF.

J is TRBJ2-7 and V is TRBV2; D uncertain. The CDR3 is 14 residues long. V lost 3 bases and J 0 bases, leaving 9 bases between the germline ends. Germline values: CDR1 SNHLY, CDR2 FYNNEI. DNA for the CDR3: TGTGCCAGCAGTGATAACACCCACTCCTACGAGCAGTACTTC. Translated, it gives CASSDNTHSYEQYF.

The rearrangement uses TRBV7-2 and TRBJ2-5; unclear D gene. V was trimmed by 4 bases and J by 3 bases, leaving 3 bases between them. Germline-derived CDR1 and CDR2 are SGHTA and FQGNSA. CDR3 size: 11 residues. CDR3: CASSSEETQYF. Written as DNA, the CDR3 is TGTGCCAGCAGCTCGGAAGAGACCCAGTACTTC.

The CDR3 DNA is TGTGCCAGCAGCTTAGTCAATCAAGAGACCCAGTACTTC. This sequence encodes CASSLVNQETQYF. The chain joins TRBV7-2 to TRBJ2-5; no clear D gene. CDR3 length: 13 residues. The V end was cut by 1 base, the J end by 2 bases, with 5 bases between. Germline lookup yields CDR1 SGHTA and CDR2 FQGNSA. Based on the CDR3 plus reference TRBV7-2 and TRBJ2-5, the full variable domain is GAGVSQSPSNKVTEKGKDVELRCDPISGHTALYWYRQSLGQGLEFLIYFQGNSAPDKSGLPSDRFSAERTGGSVSTLTIQRTQQEDSAVYLCASSLVNQETQYFGPGTRLLVL.

This clone was recorded once. The chain combines TRBV19 with TRBJ2-7; unclear D gene. This CDR3 is 14 amino acids long. Germline V gives CDR1 LNHDA, CDR2 SQIVND (reference sequence). V lost 2 bases and J lost 2, with 10 bases in between. CDR3 sequence: CASSIFGSTYEQYF. The CDR3 DNA sequence: TGTGCCAGTAGTATATTCGGGTCTACCTACGAGCAGTACTTC.

V and J are TRBV7-2 and TRBJ2-3; tentative D call: TRBD2 (7 bases). Trimming removed 2 bases from V and 6 bases from J, with 15 bases in between. This CDR3 spans 15 amino acids. Per germline, CDR1 SGHTA and CDR2 FQGNSA. The CDR3 loop is CASSLWGAGADTQYF. DNA of the CDR3: TGTGCCAGCAGCTTATGGGGGGCGGGGGCGGATACGCAGTATTTT.

V gene TRBV2 combines with J gene TRBJ2-5; no clear D. This CDR3 spans 11 amino acids. The ends were cut back, 3 bases at V and 5 bases at J, with 4 bases in the middle. Germline V gene sequence: CDR1 SNHLY, CDR2 FYNNEI. The CDR3 sequence is CASSDEETQYF. CDR3 nucleotides: TGTGCCAGCAGTGATGAGGAGACCCAGTACTTC.

This clone was detected a few times. The genes are TRBV19 and TRBJ2-3; no clear D. CDR1 LNHDA and CDR2 SQIVND come from the germline V gene (reference sequence). CDR3 size: 16 residues. V was cut by 8 bases and J by 2 bases, with 20 bases left in between. Here the CDR3 DNA reads TGTGCCAGTCAAGATCGGGTCCTCGGATCCACAGATACGCAGTATTTT. Residues: CASQDRVLGSTDTQYF.

The rearrangement uses TRBV6-5 and TRBJ2-7; TRBD2 agrees at 8 bases. The V gene end was trimmed by 2 bases and the J gene end by 1 base; junction bases not matched to a gene: 7. Germline loops: CDR1 MNHEY, CDR2 SVGAGI. The CDR3 is 16 amino acids. The CDR3 loop reads CASSYDGTRVSYEQYF. For the CDR3, the DNA is TGTGCCAGCAGTTACGACGGGACTAGAGTTTCCTACGAGCAGTACTTC.

This chain connects TRBV7-2 to TRBJ2-5; the match to TRBD2 covers 7 bases. Losses at the gene ends were 5 bases for V and 2 bases for J; bases not matched to a gene: 8. Germline CDR1 is SGHTA and CDR2 is FQGNSA. The CDR3 spans 15 residues. CDR3 sequence (DNA): TGTGCCAGCAGCCCCTTACGGGAGGTACAAGAGACCCAGTACTTC. Translated, it gives CASSPLREVQETQYF.

This clone was observed a few times. The CDR3 reads CASSQATTGSGTAYTF. The CDR3 DNA reads TGCGCCAGCAGCCAAGCCACGACAGGGTCCGGCACCGCCTACACCTTC. The chain combines TRBV4-3 with TRBJ1-2; 7 positions agree with TRBD1. Germline V gene sequence: CDR1 LGHNA, CDR2 YSLEER. This CDR3 is built from 16 residues. V lost 1 base, J lost 10 bases, and 15 bases stayed unmatched.

J is TRBJ1-4 and V is TRBV5-4, with D possibly matching TRBD1 (5 bases). Germline V CDR1 and CDR2: SGHNT, YYREEE (reference sequence). V lost 0 bases and J lost 8, with 11 bases in between. The CDR3 is 14 amino acids. CDR3 in DNA: TGTGCCAGCAGCTTGGGTCAGGGTATAGAAAAACTGTTTTTT. This encodes CASSLGQGIEKLFF.

CDR3 in DNA: TGTGCCAGCAGGAGGTCAACGGCAGACCACAATGAGCAGTTCTTC. It codes for CASRRSTADHNEQFF. V and J are TRBV4-2 and TRBJ2-1; D is uncertain. Between the trimmed V and J ends, which lost 6 bases and 5 bases, there was a span of 17 bases. Germline V lookup: CDR1 LGHNA, CDR2 YNFKEQ. CDR3 size: 15 residues.

This clone came up a few times. The chain combines TRBV4-1 with TRBJ1-4; 7 bases agree with TRBD1. V was clipped by 5 bases and J by 3 bases; unmatched bases: 3. The CDR3 has 14 amino acids. Germline lookup yields CDR1 MGHRA and CDR2 YSYEKL. In DNA, the CDR3 is TGCGCCAGCAGCGAGACAGGGCCTAATGAAAAACTGTTTTTT. Residues: CASSETGPNEKLFF.

The chain links TRBV5-1 to TRBJ2-6; D possibly corresponds to TRBD1 (5 bases). Deletions cut 0 bases from V and 5 bases from J, with 12 bases between. Per the germline V gene, CDR1 is SGHRS and CDR2 is YFSETQ. This CDR3 has 16 residues. CDR3 sequence (DNA): TGCGCCAGCAGCTTGGCCCAGGGCCTGAGGGCCAACGTCCTGACTTTC. Its translation is CASSLAQGLRANVLTF.

The chain links TRBV5-1 to TRBJ2-2, with TRBD2 as a possible D gene (5 bases). The CDR3 is 16 amino acids. V lost 4 bases to trimming and J lost 3 bases, with 16 bases between them. Germline V gene lookup returns CDR1 SGHRS and CDR2 YFSETQ. The CDR3 loop is CASSRRQNRDTGELFF. CDR3 DNA sequence: TGCGCCAGCAGCCGGAGGCAAAATCGGGACACCGGGGAGCTGTTTTTT.

This sequence joins TRBV7-3 and TRBJ2-3; TRBD2 might be the D (6 bases). This CDR3 comprises 15 residues. Trimming shortened V by 3 bases and J by 3 bases, and 13 bases separated the two germline ends. Germline-derived CDR1 and CDR2 are SGHTA and FQGTGA. CDR3: CASSLGGLATDTQYF. CDR3 nucleotide sequence: TGTGCCAGCAGCTTGGGGGGTCTCGCTACAGATACGCAGTATTTT.